The 15 T cell receptor beta chains presented below share a single source sample, sequenced in a study of T cells in localized non-small cell lung cancer. Here immunoSEQ multiplex PCR was the method, and the copy in TCRdb shows in-frame clones only, minus some. The sample has some 9,600 clones; 90% are singletons. Material: peripheral blood, obtained before any cancer treatment. The receptor source for this set is a male donor aged 60 or over with stage III squamous cell lung carcinoma.

CDR3 coding DNA: TGTGCCAGCAGTGAGGACCGTAGGGACACTGAAGCTTTCTTT. This translates into CASSEDRRDTEAFF. The V and J genes are TRBV2 and TRBJ1-1; no reliable D call. Trimming shortened V by 3 bases and J by 3 bases, and 11 bases separated the two germline ends. CDR1 and CDR2 from the germline V gene are SNHLY and FYNNEI. The CDR3 extends over 14 amino acids. The complete variable domain, with remaining parts taken from reference TRBV2 and TRBJ1-1, reads EPEVTQTPSHQVTQMGQEVILRCVPISNHLYFYWYRQILGQKVEFLVSFYNNEISEKSEIFDDQFSVERPDGSNFTLKIRSTKLEDSAMYFCASSEDRRDTEAFFGQGTRLTVV.

The chain couples TRBV30 to TRBJ1-1; D perhaps matches TRBD1 (6 bases). This CDR3 has 14 amino acids. V shed 0 bases and J shed 2 bases, with 10 bases lying between them. Germline V gene sequence: CDR1 GTSNPN, CDR2 SVGIG (reference sequence). CDR3 protein: CAWSVGGTNTEAFF. CDR3 bases: TGTGCCTGGAGTGTCGGGGGCACAAACACTGAAGCTTTCTTT.

J is TRBJ1-2 and V is TRBV19; TRBD1 agrees at 7 bases. This CDR3 has 16 amino acids. The junction had 12 bases not matched to a gene; V was cut back by 1 base and J by 7 bases. Germline CDR1 is LNHDA and CDR2 is SQIVND (reference sequence). CDR3 amino acids: CASSIVGGEKRIGYTF. In DNA, the CDR3 is TGTGCCAGTAGTATAGTAGGGGGCGAGAAGAGAATTGGCTACACCTTC. The full variable domain, with the rest looked up from reference TRBV19 and TRBJ1-2, is DGGITQSPKYLFRKEGQNVTLSCEQNLNHDAMYWYRQDPGQGLRLIYYSQIVNDFQKGDIAEGYSVSREKKESFPLTVTSAQKNPTAFYLCASSIVGGEKRIGYTFGSGTRLTVV.

This sequence joins TRBV5-1 and TRBJ2-3; TRBD2 matches at 8 bases. With 0 bases clipped from V and 1 base from J, the junction kept 7 bases outside the gene matches. Germline-derived CDR1 and CDR2 are SGHRS and YFSETQ. The CDR3 consists of 17 residues. CDR3 residues: CASSLAASGLGTDTQYF. Here the CDR3 DNA reads TGCGCCAGCAGCTTGGCGGCTAGCGGGTTAGGCACAGATACGCAGTATTTT.

The chain links TRBV6-1 to TRBJ1-1, with D hard to call. The CDR3 consists of 13 residues. With 6 bases removed from V and 1 base from J, the gap between germline ends came to 9 bases. Germline values: CDR1 MNHNS, CDR2 SASEGT. CDR3 DNA: TGTGCCAGCAGGGCTAGTGGGAACACTGAAGCTTTCTTT. This codes for CASRASGNTEAFF.

V is TRBV6-5 and J is TRBJ1-1; D may be TRBD1 (6 bases). Germline CDR1 MNHEY, CDR2 SVGAGI. There are 16 residues in the CDR3. Deletions cut 1 base from V and 0 bases from J, with 12 bases between. The CDR3 region is CASSYYSGVLNTEAFF. For the CDR3, the DNA is TGTGCCAGCAGTTACTACTCAGGGGTTTTGAACACTGAAGCTTTCTTT.

V is TRBV7-9 and J is TRBJ2-7; D may be TRBD1 or TRBD2 (5 bases each). V gave up 1 base and J gave up 4 bases, with 17 bases separating them. The germline gives CDR1 SEHNR, CDR2 FQNEAQ (reference sequence). CDR3 size: 16 residues. For the CDR3, the DNA is TGTGCCAGCAGCTTAGAGTACGGGGCTAAACCTTACGAGCAGTACTTC. Its protein is CASSLEYGAKPYEQYF.

The V gene is TRBV4-2, the J gene TRBJ1-1; a weak D match, TRBD1 (5 bases). CDR3 length: 15 amino acids. Germline-derived CDR1 and CDR2 are LGHNA and YNFKEQ. Between the trimmed V and J ends, which lost 3 bases and 1 base, there was a span of 12 bases. The CDR3 nucleotides are TGTGCCAGCAGCCAGCCCGGGACCCCGAACACTGAAGCTTTCTTT. This translates into CASSQPGTPNTEAFF.

This clone occurred a few times. J is TRBJ1-5 and V is TRBV25-1, with TRBD1 identical over 8 bases. The CDR3 runs 16 residues. CDR1 and CDR2 (germline): MGHDK, SYGVNS. After removal of 5 bases from V and 2 bases from J, the junction contained 8 bases not matched to a gene. CDR3 coding DNA: TGTGCCAGCAGTTCCGGGACAGGAGGGGGCAATCAGCCCCAGCATTTT. This gives the protein CASSSGTGGGNQPQHF. Full variable domain (outside the CDR3, taken from reference TRBV25-1 and TRBJ1-5): EADIYQTPRYLVIGTGKKITLECSQTMGHDKMYWYQQDPGMELHLIHYSYGVNSTEKGDLSSESTVSRIRTEHFPLTLESARPSHTSQYLCASSSGTGGGNQPQHFGDGTRLSIL.

CDR3 residues: CASSIITGSATNEKLFF. For the CDR3, the DNA is TGTGCCAGTAGTATCATCACAGGGAGTGCAACTAATGAAAAACTGTTTTTT. The chain has TRBV19 and TRBJ1-4, with D perhaps matching TRBD1 (6 bases). The ends were cut back, 3 bases at V and 0 bases at J, with 14 bases in the middle. Germline V gene sequence: CDR1 LNHDA, CDR2 SQIVND (reference sequence). This CDR3 has 17 residues.

This clone was seen only once. The gene calls are TRBV7-3 and TRBJ2-1, with D perhaps matching TRBD1 or TRBD2 (6 bases each). V was trimmed by 1 base and J by 4 bases, leaving 11 bases between them. Germline V CDR1 and CDR2: SGHTA, FQGTGA. This CDR3 has 15 residues. Written as DNA, the CDR3 is TGTGCCAGCAGCTTAAAACAGGGAGGATACAATGAGCAGTTCTTC. It specifies CASSLKQGGYNEQFF.

J is TRBJ2-2 and V is TRBV9; TRBD1 agrees at 7 bases. Unmatched junction bases numbered 8, after V lost 2 bases and J lost 1 base. The CDR3 length is 17 residues. CDR1 and CDR2 from the germline V gene are SGDLS and YYNGEE. The CDR3 DNA is TGTGCCAGCAGCGTGCCCGCCGGGACAGTGAACACCGGGGAGCTGTTTTTT. Translation: CASSVPAGTVNTGELFF.

The chain has TRBV6-1 and TRBJ2-6; D may be TRBD1 or TRBD2 (5 bases each). This CDR3 has 14 amino acids. Germline values: CDR1 MNHNS, CDR2 SASEGT. V was cut by 2 bases and J by 9 bases, with 11 bases left in between. The CDR3 reads CASSENRGDNVLTF. In nucleotides, the CDR3 is TGTGCCAGCAGTGAAAATCGGGGCGACAACGTCCTGACTTTC.

This sequence joins TRBV10-2 and TRBJ1-5; 9 nucleotides match TRBD1. Germline trimming cut 6 bases from V and 0 bases from J; bases unmatched to any gene: 15. This CDR3 has 19 amino acids. The V gene's germline CDR1 is WSHSY and CDR2 SAAADI. In DNA, the CDR3 is TGCGCCAGCAGGAACTTACCGGGACAGGGAGCTTATAGCAATCAGCCCCAGCATTTT. It yields the protein CASRNLPGQGAYSNQPQHF.

This chain uses TRBV4-1 with TRBJ1-5; D gene uncertain. CDR1 and CDR2 from the germline V gene are MGHRA and YSYEKL. V lost 0 bases and J lost 1, with 13 bases in between. The CDR3 runs 17 residues. DNA of the CDR3: TGCGCCAGCAGCCAAGAGGGGATCCAGCGGAGCAATCAGCCCCAGCATTTT. Translated: CASSQEGIQRSNQPQHF.